These 20 T cell receptor beta chains were all obtained from the same sample, sequenced in a study of CXCR3-negative and CXCR3-positive naive CD8 T cells. UMI-labeled TRB cDNA libraries were prepared by 5' RACE. Each CDR3 protein gets one entry in TCRdb, which reprocessed the 5' RACE reads and gives no DNA. Here the sample table reports about 85,000 distinct CDR3 sequences. Their specific antigens are unknown. Study-level points and caveats: The study found more hydrophobic TRB CDR3s in CXCR3-positive naive cells than in CXCR3-negative naive cells.

Material for sequencing was naive CXCR3+ CD8+ T cells from blood. The subset: CD45RO-CCR7+CD27+CD95- naive CD8+ T cells expressing CXCR3 (TNR3+). The receptors derive from a human donor in good health. Some clones in this sample may be carry-over from other donors' samples.

The chain employs TRBV9 and TRBJ2-3; TCRdb's D call of TRBD1 is untestable without DNA. Germline V gene lookup returns CDR1 SGDLS and CDR2 YYNGEE. The CDR3 runs 15 residues. CDR3: CASSHSGGVTDTQYF.

The chain combines TRBV23-1 with TRBJ2-7; the D gene TCRdb calls, TRBD2, cannot be checked with no DNA. TRBV23-1 is an ORF; its function is uncertain. The CDR3 runs to 14 residues. The chain's CDR3 is CASSRLQRGYEQYF.

CDR3 region: CASSSPAYEQYF. The V gene is TRBV11-2, the J gene TRBJ2-7; TCRdb picks TRBD1, but there is no DNA to check that call. CDR3 size: 12 residues. The germline V gene has CDR1 SGHAT and CDR2 FQNNGV.

This rearrangement joins TRBV29-1 to TRBJ1-1. Germline V gene sequence: CDR1 SQVTM, CDR2 ANQGSEA. The CDR3 extends over 13 amino acids. This chain's CDR3 is CSVVWVGNTEAFF.

This chain connects TRBV5-1 to TRBJ2-5; with no DNA, the TCRdb D assignment of TRBD1 cannot be verified. The V gene's germline CDR1 is SGHRS and CDR2 YFSETQ. The CDR3 is made up of 15 amino acids. CDR3 sequence reads: CASSASGGTQETQYF.

This chain connects TRBV7-3 to TRBJ1-1; TCRdb outputs TRBD1, but without DNA this stays unchecked. The CDR3 is 13 residues long. Germline V gene sequence: CDR1 SGHTA, CDR2 FQGTGA. The CDR3: CASSLGGVTEAFF.

The rearrangement uses TRBV27 and TRBJ2-2; TCRdb designates TRBD2, a call that cannot be tested without DNA. Germline-derived CDR1 and CDR2 are MNHEY and SMNVEV (reference sequence). There are 15 residues in the CDR3. CDR3 sequence: CASSLTPGGPGELFF.

The V gene is TRBV29-1, the J gene TRBJ2-5; the TRBD1 assignment by TCRdb is unverifiable without DNA. The CDR3 contains 13 residues. CDR1 and CDR2 (germline): SQVTM, ANQGSEA. The CDR3 spells CSVERGMQETQYF.

This chain uses TRBV6-1 with TRBJ2-1; lacking DNA, the TRBD2 call made by TCRdb goes unchecked. The CDR3 loop spans 16 amino acids. Germline CDR1 reads MNHNS; CDR2 reads SASEGT. The CDR3 spells CASSEVETSDYHEQFF.

The CDR3: CASSLGLWSYEQYF. The chain recombines TRBV7-2 with TRBJ2-7. Germline lookup yields CDR1 SGHTA and CDR2 FQGNSA. The CDR3 contains 14 residues.

The chain employs TRBV7-8 and TRBJ2-4. The CDR3 extends over 15 amino acids. Germline loops: CDR1 SGHVS, CDR2 FQNEAQ. The CDR3 sequence is CASSLGHRAKNIQYF.

This chain links TRBV29-1 with TRBJ2-7; TCRdb reports TRBD1, a call that lacks DNA to check it against. Germline V gives CDR1 SQVTM, CDR2 ANQGSEA. The CDR3 is 12 residues long. CDR3 amino acids: CSVEGASYEQYF.

The gene calls are TRBV12-3 or TRBV12-4 and TRBJ2-1; TCRdb outputs TRBD2, but without DNA this stays unchecked. CDR3 size: 15 residues. CDR3 sequence: CASNKRTSGSNEQFF.

The CDR3 reads CASSAERQGGQETQYF. J is TRBJ2-5 and V is TRBV2; there is no DNA to check the TCRdb D call of TRBD1. The length of the CDR3 is 16 residues. Germline V gene lookup returns CDR1 SNHLY and CDR2 FYNNEI.

J is TRBJ2-3 and V is TRBV20-1; TCRdb's D gene call, TRBD1, goes unchecked for lack of DNA. The CDR3 contains 14 residues. Germline CDR1 reads DFQATT; CDR2 reads SNEGSKA (reference sequence). CDR3 residues: CSARPVGGRHTQYF.

The chain recombines TRBV28 with TRBJ2-1; as DNA is missing, the TRBD1 call by TCRdb cannot be tested. CDR1 and CDR2 (germline): MDHEN, SYDVKM. The CDR3 spans 12 residues. The CDR3 sequence: CAAIGTANEQFF.

The V gene is TRBV6-5, the J gene TRBJ2-1. The CDR3 runs to 15 residues. From germline, CDR1 is MNHEY and CDR2 SVGAGI. CDR3 region: CASSYSIGNYNEQFF.

The gene calls are TRBV28 and TRBJ2-5; TCRdb gives TRBD1 as the D gene, but with no DNA this cannot be confirmed. The CDR3 is made up of 18 amino acids. Germline CDR1 and CDR2: MDHEN and SYDVKM. The CDR3 loop is CASSPSPLPTGGGETQYF.

This chain connects TRBV4-2 to TRBJ1-1; TCRdb's D call, TRBD1, is unchecked because there is no DNA. In germline, CDR1 is LGHNA, CDR2 YNFKEQ. CDR3 length equals 14 residues. Here the CDR3 reads CASSQDLASLEAFF.

The rearrangement uses TRBV2 and TRBJ2-1; lacking DNA, the TRBD1 call made by TCRdb goes unchecked. Germline V gene lookup returns CDR1 SNHLY and CDR2 FYNNEI. This CDR3 comprises 14 residues. CDR3 residues: CASTFGQGVDEQFF. Together with reference TRBV2 and TRBJ2-1, the CDR3 gives the full variable domain: EPEVTQTPSHQVTQMGQEVILRCVPISNHLYFYWYRQILGQKVEFLVSFYNNEISEKSEIFDDQFSVERPDGSNFTLKIRSTKLEDSAMYFCASTFGQGVDEQFFGPGTRLTVL.